Presented here are 5 T cell receptor beta chains from one specimen sequenced in a study of response to subunit inactivated influenza vaccine. TCRdb re-called the RT-PCR reads with MiXCR, one entry per CDR3 protein. The sample yields about 780,000 distinct CDR3 sequences, about 18% seen once. The specimen comprised PBMCs from blood, sampled approximately 5 days after vaccination. Source of these receptors: a man between 45 and 60 years old who received an inactivated influenza vaccine.

CDR3 DNA: TGTGCCAGCAGGAGTCAGGGGGTTAGCAATCAGCCCCAGCATTTT. Protein: CASRSQGVSNQPQHF. The chain uses TRBV6-2 or TRBV6-3 and TRBJ1-5, with 7 bases identical to TRBD1. The germline V gene has CDR1 MNHEY and CDR2 SVGEGT. This CDR3 region has 15 residues. The trim removed 6 bases at V and 0 bases at J, leaving 5 bases unmatched.

This clonotype turned up a few times. The gene calls are TRBV7-9 and TRBJ2-7, with 11 nucleotides matching TRBD2. This CDR3 has 15 residues. Losses at the gene ends were 5 bases for V and 2 bases for J; bases not matched to a gene: 5. Germline V lookup: CDR1 SEHNR, CDR2 FQNEAQ (reference sequence). The CDR3 DNA is TGTGCCAGCAGCCGCGGGACTAGCGGTCCCTACGAGCAGTACTTC. Its translation is CASSRGTSGPYEQYF.

This clonotype was recorded a few times. V usage is TRBV6-2 or TRBV6-3 and J usage is TRBJ1-5, with D possibly matching TRBD1 (6 bases). Germline V CDR1 and CDR2: MNHEY, SVGEGT. The CDR3 covers 16 residues. The germline V and J ends were trimmed by 0 bases and 5 bases, with 14 bases remaining between them. The CDR3 nucleotides read TGTGCCAGCAGTTACTCGCAGGGAAGGGGGTATCAGCCCCAGCATTTT. Residues: CASSYSQGRGYQPQHF.

As for this clonotype: Germline and junction disagree at one end, which may indicate a read error. This sequence joins TRBV20-1 and TRBJ1-2; D remains unclear. The CDR3 covers 13 residues. Germline V gene data show CDR1 as DFQATT and CDR2 as SNEGSKA (reference sequence). CDR3 in DNA: TGCAGTGCCAGAGCAGGAGAACGGGATGGCTACACCTTC. Its protein product is CSARAGERDGYTF.

The sample holds a few counts of this clonotype. This chain joins TRBV5-1 and TRBJ2-3, with 10 bases fitting TRBD2. From germline, CDR1 is SGHRS and CDR2 YFSETQ. The V segment lost 4 bases and the J segment 1 base; nucleotides outside the gene matches: 6. This CDR3 spans 16 amino acids. The CDR3 DNA reads as TGCGCCAGCAGCGCGCTCGGGACTAGCGGCACAGATACGCAGTATTTT. This sequence encodes CASSALGTSGTDTQYF.